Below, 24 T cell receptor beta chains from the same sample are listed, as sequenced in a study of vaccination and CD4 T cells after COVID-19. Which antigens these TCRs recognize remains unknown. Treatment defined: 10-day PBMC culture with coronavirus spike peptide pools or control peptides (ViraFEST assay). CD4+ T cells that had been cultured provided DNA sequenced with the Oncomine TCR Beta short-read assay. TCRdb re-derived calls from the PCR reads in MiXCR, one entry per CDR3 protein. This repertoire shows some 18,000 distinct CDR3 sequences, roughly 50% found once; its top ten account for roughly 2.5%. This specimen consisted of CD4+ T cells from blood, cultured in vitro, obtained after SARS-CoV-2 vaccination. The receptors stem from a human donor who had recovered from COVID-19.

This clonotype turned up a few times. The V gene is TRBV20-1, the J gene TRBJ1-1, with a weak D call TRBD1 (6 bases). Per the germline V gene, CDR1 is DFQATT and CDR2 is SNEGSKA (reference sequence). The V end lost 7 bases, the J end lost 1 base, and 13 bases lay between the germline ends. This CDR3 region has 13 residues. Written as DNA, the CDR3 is TGCAGTGTCCAGGGGTTGGGGAACACTGAAGCTTTCTTT. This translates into CSVQGLGNTEAFF.

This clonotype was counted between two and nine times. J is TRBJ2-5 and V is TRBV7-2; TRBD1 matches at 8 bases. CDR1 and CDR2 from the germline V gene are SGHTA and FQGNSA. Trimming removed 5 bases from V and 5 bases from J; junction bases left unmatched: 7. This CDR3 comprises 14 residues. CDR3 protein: CASSVDRVVETQYF. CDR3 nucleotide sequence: TGTGCCAGCAGCGTGGACAGGGTGGTCGAGACCCAGTACTTC. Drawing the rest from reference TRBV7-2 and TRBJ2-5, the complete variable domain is GAGVSQSPSNKVTEKGKDVELRCDPISGHTALYWYRQSLGQGLEFLIYFQGNSAPDKSGLPSDRFSAERTGGSVSTLTIQRTQQEDSAVYLCASSVDRVVETQYFGPGTRLLVL.

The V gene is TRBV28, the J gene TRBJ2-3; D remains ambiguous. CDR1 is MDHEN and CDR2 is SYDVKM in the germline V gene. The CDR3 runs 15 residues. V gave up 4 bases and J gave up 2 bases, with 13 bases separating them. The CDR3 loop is CASSSQGRSTDTQYF. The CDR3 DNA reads TGTGCCAGCAGTTCTCAAGGCAGGTCCACAGATACGCAGTATTTT.

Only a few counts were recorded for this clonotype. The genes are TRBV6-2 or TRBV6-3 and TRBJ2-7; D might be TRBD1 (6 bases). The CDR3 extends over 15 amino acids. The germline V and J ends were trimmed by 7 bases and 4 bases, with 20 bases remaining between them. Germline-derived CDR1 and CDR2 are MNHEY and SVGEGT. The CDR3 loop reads CASTEQKRTDYEQYF. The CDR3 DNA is TGTGCCAGCACCGAACAAAAGCGGACAGATTACGAGCAGTACTTC.

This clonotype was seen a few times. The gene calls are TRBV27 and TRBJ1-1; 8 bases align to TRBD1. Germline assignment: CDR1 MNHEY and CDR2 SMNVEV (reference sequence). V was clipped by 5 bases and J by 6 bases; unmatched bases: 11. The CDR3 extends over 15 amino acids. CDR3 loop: CASSRWTGIDPEAFF. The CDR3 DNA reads TGTGCCAGCAGTCGATGGACAGGGATCGACCCTGAAGCTTTCTTT.

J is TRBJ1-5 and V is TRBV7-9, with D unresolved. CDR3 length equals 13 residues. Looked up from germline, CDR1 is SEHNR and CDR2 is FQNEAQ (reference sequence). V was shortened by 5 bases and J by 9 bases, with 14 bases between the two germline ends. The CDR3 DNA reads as TGTGCCAGCAGCGAGATGTCAGGACCGCCCCAGCATTTT. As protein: CASSEMSGPPQHF.

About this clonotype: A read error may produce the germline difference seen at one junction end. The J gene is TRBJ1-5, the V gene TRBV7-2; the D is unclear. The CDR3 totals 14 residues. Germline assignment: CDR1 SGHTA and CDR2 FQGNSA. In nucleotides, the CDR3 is TGTGCCAGCAGTTTAGGGAGGGTAGGGCAGCCCCAGCATTTT. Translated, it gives CASSLGRVGQPQHF.

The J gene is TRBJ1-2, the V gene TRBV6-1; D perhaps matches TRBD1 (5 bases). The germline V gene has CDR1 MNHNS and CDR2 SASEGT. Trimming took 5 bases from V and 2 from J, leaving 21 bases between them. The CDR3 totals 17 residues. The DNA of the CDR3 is TGTGCCAGCAGTCCACGCCCTACGACAGCGGGAAACTATGGCTACACCTTC. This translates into CASSPRPTTAGNYGYTF.

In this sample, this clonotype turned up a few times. The CDR3 DNA reads as TGCGCCAGCAGCTTGGGGGCAGGGGTTGTTTCACCCCTCCACTTT. Protein product: CASSLGAGVVSPLHF. This sequence joins TRBV5-1 and TRBJ1-6; D might be TRBD1 (6 bases). Germline V gene sequence: CDR1 SGHRS, CDR2 YFSETQ. CDR3 length equals 15 residues. V was cut by 0 bases and J by 9 bases, with 13 bases left in between.

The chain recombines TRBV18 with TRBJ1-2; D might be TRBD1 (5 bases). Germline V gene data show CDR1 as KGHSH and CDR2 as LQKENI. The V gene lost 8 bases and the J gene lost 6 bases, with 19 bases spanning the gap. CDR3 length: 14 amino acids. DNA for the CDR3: TGTGCCAGCACAGGAGGGTCCCAGGCTGATGGCTACACCTTC. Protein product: CASTGGSQADGYTF.

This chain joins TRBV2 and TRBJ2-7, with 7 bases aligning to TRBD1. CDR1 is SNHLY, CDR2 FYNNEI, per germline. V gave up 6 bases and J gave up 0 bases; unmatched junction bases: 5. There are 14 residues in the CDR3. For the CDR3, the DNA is TGTGCCAGCAGGGGACAGAGAAGCTCCTACGAGCAGTACTTC. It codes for CASRGQRSSYEQYF.

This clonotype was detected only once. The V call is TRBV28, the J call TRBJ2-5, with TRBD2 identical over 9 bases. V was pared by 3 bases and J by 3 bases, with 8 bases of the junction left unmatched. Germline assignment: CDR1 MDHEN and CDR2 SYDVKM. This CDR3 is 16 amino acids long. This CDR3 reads CASSFPLAGYKETQYF. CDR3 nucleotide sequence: TGTGCCAGCAGTTTTCCCCTAGCGGGATATAAAGAGACCCAGTACTTC.

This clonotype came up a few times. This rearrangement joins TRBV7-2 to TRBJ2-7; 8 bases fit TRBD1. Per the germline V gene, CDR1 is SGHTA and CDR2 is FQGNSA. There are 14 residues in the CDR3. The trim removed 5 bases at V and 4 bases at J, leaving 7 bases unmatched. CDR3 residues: CASSPDRGRYEQYF. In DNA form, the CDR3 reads TGTGCCAGCAGCCCTGACAGGGGACGGTACGAGCAGTACTTC.

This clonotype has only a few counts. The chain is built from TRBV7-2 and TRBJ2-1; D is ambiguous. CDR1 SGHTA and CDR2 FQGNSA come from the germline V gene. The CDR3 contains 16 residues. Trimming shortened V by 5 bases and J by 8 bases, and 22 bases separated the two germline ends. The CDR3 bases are TGTGCCAGCAGCCCCCCTAGAGTACGCCTGTTCGATGAGCAGTTCTTC. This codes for CASSPPRVRLFDEQFF. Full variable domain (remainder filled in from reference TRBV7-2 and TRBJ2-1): GAGVSQSPSNKVTEKGKDVELRCDPISGHTALYWYRQSLGQGLEFLIYFQGNSAPDKSGLPSDRFSAERTGGSVSTLTIQRTQQEDSAVYLCASSPPRVRLFDEQFFGPGTRLTVL.

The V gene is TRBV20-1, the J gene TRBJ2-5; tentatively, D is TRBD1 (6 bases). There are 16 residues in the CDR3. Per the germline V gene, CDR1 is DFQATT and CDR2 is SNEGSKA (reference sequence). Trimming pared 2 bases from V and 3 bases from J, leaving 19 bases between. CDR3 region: CSARPFLGAYKETQYF. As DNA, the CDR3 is TGCAGTGCTAGACCCTTCCTGGGGGCCTACAAAGAGACCCAGTACTTC.

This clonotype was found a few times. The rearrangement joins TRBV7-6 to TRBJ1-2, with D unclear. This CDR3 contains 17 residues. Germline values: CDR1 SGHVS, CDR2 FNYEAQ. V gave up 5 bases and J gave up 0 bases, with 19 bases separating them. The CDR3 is CASSPRGDHRANYGYTF. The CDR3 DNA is TGTGCCAGCAGCCCTCGAGGAGACCATCGGGCTAACTATGGCTACACCTTC.

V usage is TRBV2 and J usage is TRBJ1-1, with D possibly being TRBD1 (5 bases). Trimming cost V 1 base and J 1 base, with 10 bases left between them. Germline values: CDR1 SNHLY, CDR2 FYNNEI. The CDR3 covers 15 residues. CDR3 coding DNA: TGTGCCAGCAGTGAAGAGGGGCCTACGAACACTGAAGCTTTCTTT. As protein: CASSEEGPTNTEAFF.

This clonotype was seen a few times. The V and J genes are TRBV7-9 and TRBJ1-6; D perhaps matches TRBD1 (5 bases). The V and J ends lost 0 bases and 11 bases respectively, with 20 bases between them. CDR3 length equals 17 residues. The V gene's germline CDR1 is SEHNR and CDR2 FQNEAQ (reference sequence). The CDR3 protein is CASSLAHGGTGVTPLHF. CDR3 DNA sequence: TGTGCCAGCAGCTTAGCGCATGGCGGGACGGGGGTAACACCCCTCCACTTT. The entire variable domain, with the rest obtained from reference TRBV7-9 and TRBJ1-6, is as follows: DTGVSQNPRHKITKRGQNVTFRCDPISEHNRLYWYRQTLGQGPEFLTYFQNEAQLEKSRLLSDRFSAERPKGSFSTLEIQRTEQGDSAMYLCASSLAHGGTGVTPLHFGNGTRLTVT.

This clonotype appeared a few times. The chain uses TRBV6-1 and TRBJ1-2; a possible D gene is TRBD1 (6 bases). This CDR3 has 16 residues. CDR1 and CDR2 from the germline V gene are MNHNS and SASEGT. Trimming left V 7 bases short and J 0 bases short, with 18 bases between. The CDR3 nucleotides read TGTGCCAGCACCACATCCAGACAGGAAGCTAACTATGGCTACACCTTC. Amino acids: CASTTSRQEANYGYTF.

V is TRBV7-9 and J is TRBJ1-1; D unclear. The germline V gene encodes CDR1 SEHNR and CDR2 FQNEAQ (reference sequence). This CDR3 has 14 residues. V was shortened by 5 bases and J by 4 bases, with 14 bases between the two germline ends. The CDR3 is CASSPITAGTEAFF. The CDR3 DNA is TGTGCCAGCAGCCCTATAACGGCGGGCACTGAAGCTTTCTTT.

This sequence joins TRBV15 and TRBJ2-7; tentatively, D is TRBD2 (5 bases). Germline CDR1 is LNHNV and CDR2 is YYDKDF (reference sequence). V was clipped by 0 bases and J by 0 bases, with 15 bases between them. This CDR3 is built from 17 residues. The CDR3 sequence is CATSRDKSGGYSYEQYF. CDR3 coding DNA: TGTGCCACCAGCAGAGATAAGTCGGGCGGGTACTCCTACGAGCAGTACTTC.

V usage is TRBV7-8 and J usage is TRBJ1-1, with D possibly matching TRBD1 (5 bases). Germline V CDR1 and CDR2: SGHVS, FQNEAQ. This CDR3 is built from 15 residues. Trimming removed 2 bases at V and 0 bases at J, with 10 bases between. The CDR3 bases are TGTGCCAGCAGCTTACCTCAGGGAATGAACACTGAAGCTTTCTTT. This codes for CASSLPQGMNTEAFF.

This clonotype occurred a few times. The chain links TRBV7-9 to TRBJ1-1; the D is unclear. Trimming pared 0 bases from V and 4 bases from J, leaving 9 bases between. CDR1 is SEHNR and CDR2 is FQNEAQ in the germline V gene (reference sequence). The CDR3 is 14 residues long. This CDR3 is CASSLARAATEAFF. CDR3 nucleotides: TGTGCCAGCAGCTTAGCCCGGGCTGCCACTGAAGCTTTCTTT. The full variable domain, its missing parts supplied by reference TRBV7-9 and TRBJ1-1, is DTGVSQNPRHKITKRGQNVTFRCDPISEHNRLYWYRQTLGQGPEFLTYFQNEAQLEKSRLLSDRFSAERPKGSFSTLEIQRTEQGDSAMYLCASSLARAATEAFFGQGTRLTVV.

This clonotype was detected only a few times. This chain's CDR3 is CASGDSYRAAQHF. DNA of the CDR3: TGTGCCAGCGGTGATTCCTACCGGGCTGCCCAGCATTTT. V is TRBV6-2 or TRBV6-3 and J is TRBJ1-5; D not resolved. V lost 8 bases and J 11 bases, leaving 19 bases between the germline ends. The germline gives CDR1 MNHEY, CDR2 SVGEGT. There are 13 residues in the CDR3.